Listed here are 11 T cell receptor beta chains from one sample, sequenced in a study of CD8+ T cells in alopecia areata. Sequencing templates came from extracted RNA that was reverse transcribed into cDNA. The assay was immunoSEQ multiplex PCR, and TCRdb's table has in-frame clones only and misses some. The sample has 150,000 or so clones, more than 40% seen once; the top ten hold 18%. Sequencing was performed on CD8+ T cells sorted from blood, taken at week 0. All receptors derive from a human donor with alopecia areata.

The J gene is TRBJ1-5, the V gene TRBV5-4; D not resolved. The germline V and J ends were trimmed by 1 base and 4 bases, with 9 bases remaining between them. The CDR3 consists of 14 residues. Per germline, CDR1 SGHNT and CDR2 YYREEE (reference sequence). The CDR3 DNA sequence: TGTGCCAGCAGCTTGCAAGGGTATAATCAGCCCCAGCATTTT. It specifies CASSLQGYNQPQHF.

This clone came up many times. V usage is TRBV29-1 and J usage is TRBJ1-2, with TRBD1 matching 9 bases. The CDR3 sequence is 15 residues long. Germline V gene data show CDR1 as SQVTM and CDR2 as ANQGSEA. Losses at the gene ends were 6 bases for V and 2 bases for J; bases not matched to a gene: 10. CDR3 DNA: TGCAGCGTACCCGGACAGGGGAGCCTCAACTATGGCTACACCTTC. As protein: CSVPGQGSLNYGYTF.

This chain links TRBV27 with TRBJ1-4, with D possibly TRBD1 on 5 matching bases. This CDR3 contains 20 residues. V lost 7 bases to trimming and J lost 3 bases, with 30 bases between them. Germline V CDR1 and CDR2: MNHEY, SMNVEV (reference sequence). The CDR3 loop is CASTSWGGGLPHRANEKLFF. CDR3 in DNA: TGTGCCAGCACCAGTTGGGGGGGTGGCCTCCCGCATCGGGCTAATGAAAAACTGTTTTTT. Drawing the rest from reference TRBV27 and TRBJ1-4, the complete variable domain is EAQVTQNPRYLITVTGKKLTVTCSQNMNHEYMSWYRQDPGLGLRQIYYSMNVEVTDKGDVPEGYKVSRKEKRNFPLILESPSPNQTSLYFCASTSWGGGLPHRANEKLFFGSGTQLSVL.

The rearrangement uses TRBV27 and TRBJ2-1, with 7 bases that match TRBD1. This CDR3 is 15 amino acids long. Germline trimming cut 5 bases from V and 5 bases from J; bases unmatched to any gene: 9. Germline values: CDR1 MNHEY, CDR2 SMNVEV (reference sequence). The CDR3 region has the DNA TGTGCCAGCAGTAAAGGGGGCACGATAAACAATGAGCAGTTCTTC. Protein sequence: CASSKGGTINNEQFF.

The V and J genes are TRBV4-3 and TRBJ2-1, with 10 nucleotides matching TRBD2. Losses at the gene ends were 1 base for V and 2 bases for J; bases not matched to a gene: 5. Germline V gene sequence: CDR1 LGHNA, CDR2 YSLEER. The CDR3 runs 17 residues. The DNA of the CDR3 is TGCGCCAGCAGCCAAGGTATTAGCGGGGGGACCTACAATGAGCAGTTCTTC. Its translation is CASSQGISGGTYNEQFF.

This clone was seen a few times. The rearrangement links TRBV6-5 to TRBJ2-7; a possible D gene is TRBD2 (6 bases). CDR1 and CDR2 from the germline V gene are MNHEY and SVGAGI. The CDR3 has 14 residues. Trimming stripped 0 bases from V and 2 bases from J, with 8 bases between. DNA of the CDR3: TGTGCCAGCAGTTACTCTAGCGGCACCTACGAGCAGTACTTC. Its translation: CASSYSSGTYEQYF.

This chain connects TRBV11-1 to TRBJ2-7; perhaps TRBD1 as D (6 bases). Germline V lookup: CDR1 SGHAT, CDR2 FQDESV (reference sequence). With 1 base removed from V and 2 bases from J, the gap between germline ends came to 12 bases. The CDR3 totals 15 residues. CDR3: CASSLDRDTTYEQYF. The CDR3 DNA reads as TGTGCCAGCAGCTTAGATCGGGACACTACCTACGAGCAGTACTTC.

CDR3 loop: CASSSRGATDTQYF. CDR3 in DNA: TGTGCCAGCAGTTCGCGGGGGGCTACAGATACGCAGTATTTT. This rearrangement joins TRBV27 to TRBJ2-3, with 8 bases fitting TRBD2. The CDR3 loop spans 14 amino acids. V trimming: 4 bases; J trimming: 3 bases; junction bases outside the gene matches: 3. Germline V CDR1 and CDR2: MNHEY, SMNVEV (reference sequence).

The chain links TRBV9 to TRBJ1-1; no definite D call. V was cut by 3 bases and J by 2 bases, with 5 bases left in between. The germline gives CDR1 SGDLS, CDR2 YYNGEE. This CDR3 is 12 amino acids long. CDR3 sequence reads: CASSAANTEAFF. The CDR3 DNA is TGTGCCAGCAGCGCCGCTAACACTGAAGCTTTCTTT.

V and J are TRBV9 and TRBJ1-2; D may be TRBD1 (5 bases). The CDR3 loop spans 15 amino acids. Trimming took off 0 bases at V and 4 bases at J, with 13 bases between the two ends. Germline V CDR1 and CDR2: SGDLS, YYNGEE. This chain's CDR3 is CASSVGMEGSYGYTF. The CDR3 region has the DNA TGTGCCAGCAGCGTAGGGATGGAGGGGAGCTATGGCTACACCTTC.

As to this clone: Distinct nucleotide sequences in the sample also encode this CDR3. The V gene is TRBV5-1, the J gene TRBJ2-7; possibly TRBD1 for D (5 bases). Looked up from germline, CDR1 is SGHRS and CDR2 is YFSETQ. With 4 bases removed from V and 3 bases from J, the gap between germline ends came to 11 bases. This CDR3 is 13 amino acids long. The CDR3 DNA reads as TGCGCCAGCAGCCCTCCCGACAGCTACGAGCAGTACTTC. Residues: CASSPPDSYEQYF.